One sample yielded the 31 T cell receptor beta chains listed below, sequenced in a study of CD4 T cells in relation to SARS-CoV-2 and coronaviruses. No antigens are known for them. Sequencing used immunoSEQ multiplex PCR; TCRdb keeps in-frame clones, though not all of them. This sample has about 37,000 clones; more than 65% occur once, and the top ten carry under 6%. Sample: naive CD4+ T cells from PBMCs, cultured in vitro. Subset denoted: naive CD4+ T cells isolated by negative enrichment. These receptors were collected from an adult with COVID-19.

The rearrangement links TRBV6-5 to TRBJ2-2; TRBD1 is a possible D gene (6 bases). The germline gives CDR1 MNHEY, CDR2 SVGAGI. Deletions cut 6 bases from V and 4 bases from J, with 15 bases between. There are 15 residues in the CDR3. This CDR3 reads CASRKDSLLTGELFF. CDR3 DNA sequence: TGTGCCAGCAGAAAGGACAGCCTACTCACCGGGGAGCTGTTTTTT.

The chain has TRBV15 and TRBJ2-5, with 7 bases matching TRBD1. Per the germline V gene, CDR1 is LNHNV and CDR2 is YYDKDF (reference sequence). V gave up 2 bases and J gave up 1 base; unmatched junction bases: 4. CDR3 length: 15 residues. CDR3 in amino acids: CATSRKTGAQETQYF. CDR3 in DNA: TGTGCCACCAGCAGAAAAACAGGGGCCCAAGAGACCCAGTACTTC.

The chain employs TRBV5-4 and TRBJ2-1, with D perhaps assigned TRBD1 or TRBD2 (5 bases each). Trimming removed 2 bases from V and 4 bases from J, with 10 bases in between. Germline V lookup: CDR1 SGHNT, CDR2 YYREEE (reference sequence). The CDR3 sequence is 14 residues long. Written as DNA, the CDR3 is TGTGCCAGCAGCTTTTCCGGGACGTACAATGAGCAGTTCTTC. Translation: CASSFSGTYNEQFF.

This clone was counted a single time. The rearrangement uses TRBV2 and TRBJ2-2; D remains unclear. V was pared by 6 bases and J by 8 bases, with 10 bases between. CDR3 length: 12 amino acids. CDR1 and CDR2 from the germline V gene are SNHLY and FYNNEI. The CDR3 here is CASSVLWGELFF. In DNA form, the CDR3 reads TGTGCCAGCAGCGTCCTCTGGGGGGAGCTGTTTTTT.

The CDR3 nucleotides are TGTGCCAGCAGCCCCGAATTTAGCGGGAGCGTAACAGATACGCAGTATTTT. Residues: CASSPEFSGSVTDTQYF. The chain is built from TRBV7-9 and TRBJ2-3, with 9 bases identical to TRBD2. This CDR3 spans 17 amino acids. Germline CDR1 SEHNR, CDR2 FQNEAQ (reference sequence). The V gene end was trimmed by 5 bases and the J gene end by 3 bases; junction bases not matched to a gene: 12.

J is TRBJ2-5 and V is TRBV7-2; 7 nucleotides agree with TRBD1. The length of the CDR3 is 13 residues. Trimming at V came to 1 base and at J to 4 bases, leaving 0 bases not matched to a gene. Germline-derived CDR1 and CDR2 are SGHTA and FQGNSA. CDR3 DNA: TGTGCCAGCAGCTTAGACAGGGGAGAGACCCAGTACTTC. Its protein is CASSLDRGETQYF.

The chain joins TRBV3-1 (or the pseudogene TRBV3-2) to TRBJ2-5; 12 bases are shared with TRBD2. V shed 6 bases, J shed 9 bases, and the junction held 8 bases outside the gene matches. This CDR3 spans 14 amino acids. Germline CDR1 LGHDT, CDR2 YNNKEL (reference sequence). The CDR3 DNA sequence: TGTGCCAGCAGTCAACTAGCGGGGGGACGGTCCCAGTACTTC. Its translation: CASSQLAGGRSQYF.

The chain joins TRBV7-9 to TRBJ2-5; tentative D call: TRBD1 (5 bases). The ends were cut back, 5 bases at V and 0 bases at J, with 22 bases in the middle. The CDR3 is made up of 18 amino acids. Germline assignment: CDR1 SEHNR and CDR2 FQNEAQ (reference sequence). CDR3 residues: CASSPLNRQRRNQETQYF. In DNA form, the CDR3 reads TGTGCCAGCAGCCCACTTAACCGACAGAGGCGGAACCAAGAGACCCAGTACTTC.

The gene calls are TRBV28 and TRBJ1-2; D is ambiguous. Trimming pared 2 bases from V and 4 bases from J, leaving 11 bases between. The CDR3 consists of 14 residues. Germline CDR1 is MDHEN and CDR2 is SYDVKM. Written as DNA, the CDR3 is TGTGCCAGCAGTTTAGGCCCGGGCAGCTATGGCTACACCTTC. It yields the protein CASSLGPGSYGYTF.

The rearrangement joins TRBV6-6 to TRBJ1-2; possible D gene TRBD1, 6 bases. Germline assignment: CDR1 MNHNY and CDR2 SVGAGI (reference sequence). The CDR3 totals 14 residues. V lost 2 bases, J lost 3 bases, and 10 bases lay in between. Here the CDR3 reads CASSYGAGDYGYTF. DNA for the CDR3: TGTGCCAGCAGTTACGGGGCAGGGGACTATGGCTACACCTTC.

V and J are TRBV6-5 and TRBJ2-7; D remains unclear. Germline V gene sequence: CDR1 MNHEY, CDR2 SVGAGI. Trimming left V 10 bases short and J 3 bases short, with 16 bases between. The CDR3 runs 13 residues. The DNA for the CDR3 is TGTGCCACACAAGGAAACGGTCACTACGAGCAGTACTTC. Translation: CATQGNGHYEQYF.

The chain carries TRBV7-9 and TRBJ2-7, with D perhaps TRBD1 (5 bases). Deletions cut 1 base from V and 12 bases from J, with 19 bases between. This CDR3 comprises 14 residues. Germline-derived CDR1 and CDR2 are SEHNR and FQNEAQ (reference sequence). In DNA, the CDR3 is TGTGCCAGCAGCTTAGAGGCAGGGTCGGCGCCTCCGTACTTC. Translation: CASSLEAGSAPPYF.

The chain links TRBV7-9 to TRBJ1-5; unclear D gene. Germline CDR1 is SEHNR and CDR2 is FQNEAQ (reference sequence). The V end lost 1 base, the J end lost 0 bases, and 7 bases lay between the germline ends. The CDR3 extends over 15 amino acids. CDR3 coding DNA: TGTGCCAGCAGCTTAGGGCTCGATAGCAATCAGCCCCAGCATTTT. It translates to CASSLGLDSNQPQHF.

The genes are TRBV5-5 and TRBJ2-5; D ambiguous. The germline CDR1 and CDR2 sequences are SGHKS and YYEKEE (reference sequence). This CDR3 is 16 amino acids long. V lost 1 base and J 7 bases, leaving 20 bases between the germline ends. The CDR3 sequence: CASSLHERVVLGTQYF. The CDR3 DNA is TGTGCCAGCAGCTTGCACGAACGAGTCGTGTTGGGGACCCAGTACTTC.

As for this clone: The sample contains more than one DNA sequence encoding this CDR3. V and J are TRBV9 and TRBJ2-2, with 7 bases lining up with TRBD2. The CDR3 loop spans 15 amino acids. J gave up 4 bases and V 2 bases, and 5 bases lay outside the gene matches. Germline V gene data show CDR1 as SGDLS and CDR2 as YYNGEE. For the CDR3, the DNA is TGTGCCAGCAGCGTGGGCGGGAGTGGCACCGGGGAGCTGTTTTTT. Translating it yields CASSVGGSGTGELFF.

This sequence joins TRBV14 and TRBJ2-3; D uncertain. The CDR3 contains 13 residues. V lost 0 bases to trimming and J lost 8 bases, with 9 bases between them. CDR1 SGHDN and CDR2 FVKESK come from the germline V gene. CDR3 nucleotide sequence: TGTGCCAGCAGCCAAGATCGGGTTGCTACGCAGTATTTT. Translating it yields CASSQDRVATQYF.

This clone has a single count. The chain combines TRBV28 with TRBJ2-7, with a weak D call TRBD1 (5 bases). There are 14 residues in the CDR3. Germline V gives CDR1 MDHEN, CDR2 SYDVKM. The ends were cut back, 6 bases at V and 0 bases at J, with 12 bases in the middle. The DNA for the CDR3 is TGTGCCAGCAGATCTGACAGCCTCTCCTACGAGCAGTACTTC. It specifies CASRSDSLSYEQYF. Filled out from reference TRBV28 and TRBJ2-7, the complete variable domain reads DVKVTQSSRYLVKRTGEKVFLECVQDMDHENMFWYRQDPGLGLRLIYFSYDVKMKEKGDIPEGYSVSREKKERFSLILESASTNQTSMYLCASRSDSLSYEQYFGPGTRLTVT.

This sequence joins TRBV2 and TRBJ2-7, with D unclear. V was trimmed by 1 base and J by 6 bases, leaving 4 bases between them. Germline V gene data show CDR1 as SNHLY and CDR2 as FYNNEI. The CDR3 consists of 11 residues. Here the CDR3 DNA reads TGTGCCAGCAGTGAAGTAGGCGAGCAGTACTTC. The encoded protein is CASSEVGEQYF.

The CDR3 here is CASSKLAGHLFSTDTQYF. DNA for the CDR3: TGTGCCAGCAGCAAACTAGCGGGCCATCTCTTTAGCACAGATACGCAGTATTTT. The chain couples TRBV7-9 to TRBJ2-3, with TRBD2 identical over 9 bases. There are 18 residues in the CDR3. The germline V gene has CDR1 SEHNR and CDR2 FQNEAQ (reference sequence). V was pared by 5 bases and J by 0 bases, with 12 bases of the junction left unmatched.

V usage is TRBV13 and J usage is TRBJ2-3, with 7 bases that match TRBD1. V shed 1 base and J 3 bases; nucleotides not matched to a gene: 16. Germline V gives CDR1 PRHDT, CDR2 FYEKMQ (reference sequence). There are 19 residues in the CDR3. Written as DNA, the CDR3 is TGTGCCAGCAGCTTAGCACAGGGGCCGCTGGGCAAGCGTACAGATACGCAGTATTTT. It specifies CASSLAQGPLGKRTDTQYF.

This clone was detected only once. The J gene is TRBJ2-2, the V gene TRBV7-9; D ambiguous. Germline V gene data show CDR1 as SEHNR and CDR2 as FQNEAQ (reference sequence). V lost 0 bases and J lost 6, with 5 bases in between. The CDR3 is 13 residues long. CDR3 sequence: CASSLASPGELFF. In nucleotides, the CDR3 is TGTGCCAGCAGCTTAGCCTCCCCCGGGGAGCTGTTTTTT.

The chain has TRBV29-1 and TRBJ2-1; TRBD2 agrees at 7 bases. Per germline, CDR1 SQVTM and CDR2 ANQGSEA. This CDR3 contains 13 residues. The trim removed 7 bases at V and 0 bases at J, leaving 3 bases unmatched. CDR3 amino acids: CSGGGSSYNEQFF. The CDR3, as DNA: TGCAGCGGGGGGGGGAGCTCCTACAATGAGCAGTTCTTC.

The V and J genes are TRBV2 and TRBJ1-4; a possible D gene is TRBD1 (5 bases). CDR1 is SNHLY and CDR2 is FYNNEI in the germline V gene. This CDR3 is 14 amino acids long. Trimming shortened V by 3 bases and J by 7 bases, and 12 bases separated the two germline ends. The CDR3 DNA is TGTGCCAGCAGTGATGGGCTTGGGGGTGAAAAACTGTTTTTT. Residues: CASSDGLGGEKLFF.

This clone was detected a few times. V usage is TRBV27 and J usage is TRBJ1-1; D remains unclear. Germline V gives CDR1 MNHEY, CDR2 SMNVEV (reference sequence). The CDR3 is 14 amino acids. V was trimmed by 0 bases and J by 1 base, leaving 6 bases between them. CDR3 loop: CASSLSNWNTEAFF. In DNA, the CDR3 is TGTGCCAGCAGTTTATCGAACTGGAACACTGAAGCTTTCTTT.

J is TRBJ2-5 and V is TRBV5-6; no definite D call. Germline assignment: CDR1 SGHDT and CDR2 YYEEEE. The CDR3 covers 14 residues. Between the trimmed V and J ends, which lost 0 bases and 4 bases, there was a span of 10 bases. The CDR3 DNA reads as TGTGCCAGCAGCTTGGCCCTAGTCCCAGAGACCCAGTACTTC. It is translated as CASSLALVPETQYF.

The rearrangement uses TRBV6-2 or TRBV6-3 and TRBJ2-7, with no clear D. Germline V lookup: CDR1 MNHEY, CDR2 SVGEGT. This CDR3 comprises 13 residues. V lost 0 bases to trimming and J lost 6 bases, with 9 bases between them. In nucleotides, the CDR3 is TGTGCCAGCAGTTACTCTTGGTCGGGCGAGCAGTACTTC. Translated, it gives CASSYSWSGEQYF.

The count of this clone is one. The chain recombines TRBV6-5 with TRBJ1-2; 10 positions agree with TRBD1. V shed 6 bases and J 4 bases; nucleotides not matched to a gene: 5. The CDR3 has 14 amino acids. CDR1 is MNHEY and CDR2 is SVGAGI in the germline V gene. The CDR3: CASSRGQGTYGYTF. CDR3 in DNA: TGTGCCAGCAGCCGGGGACAGGGGACCTATGGCTACACCTTC.

This clone showed up just once. V usage is TRBV21-1 and J usage is TRBJ1-3; TRBD1 is the table's D call, not checked against the DNA. TRBV21-1 is annotated as a pseudogene. This CDR3 contains 17 residues. In DNA form, the CDR3 reads TGTGCCAGCAGCAAAGCCCTCAGTTCCAGCTCTGGAAACACCATATATTTT. Its translation is CASSKALSSSSGNTIYF.

This clone was observed a handful of times. The chain employs TRBV6-6 and TRBJ1-5, with D tentatively TRBD1 (5 bases). Trimming shortened V by 0 bases and J by 5 bases, and 8 bases separated the two germline ends. The CDR3 has 14 residues. Germline V gene data show CDR1 as MNHNY and CDR2 as SVGAGI (reference sequence). In nucleotides, the CDR3 is TGTGCCAGCAGTTACTCAGGGGTCGATCAGCCCCAGCATTTT. Protein: CASSYSGVDQPQHF.

V usage is TRBV9 and J usage is TRBJ2-1, with TRBD2 identical over 13 bases. CDR3 length: 17 amino acids. Per the germline V gene, CDR1 is SGDLS and CDR2 is YYNGEE. V lost 4 bases and J lost 3; bases outside the gene matches: 7. The CDR3 loop is CASSKGTSGTVYNEQFF. In DNA form, the CDR3 reads TGTGCCAGCAGCAAAGGGACTAGCGGGACCGTCTACAATGAGCAGTTCTTC.

The V call is TRBV28, the J call TRBJ2-5; 9 nucleotides align to TRBD2. This CDR3 spans 12 amino acids. With V trimmed by 7 bases and J by 5 bases, 2 bases remained unmatched. Germline V gene lookup returns CDR1 MDHEN and CDR2 SYDVKM. CDR3 DNA sequence: TGTGCCAGCACTAGCGGGATCGAGACCCAGTACTTC. Translation gives CASTSGIETQYF.